These 27 T cell receptor beta chains came from one sample sequenced in a study of T-cell reconstitution after alpha-beta-depleted transplantation in children. As it was prepared, the TCRbeta library received unique molecular identifiers. TCRdb passed the PCR reads through MiXCR, listing each CDR3 protein once. Altogether some 590,000 distinct CDR3 sequences are present, roughly 10% being singletons, with the ten largest covering 4% to 5%. The sample in question was PBMCs from the stem cell graft donor, obtained from the stem cell graft. These receptors came from a human donor who donated a stem cell graft to a child with acute myeloid leukemia.

In this sample, this clonotype turned up many times. The chain couples TRBV6-1 to TRBJ2-2, with D possibly matching TRBD1 (6 bases). Germline V lookup: CDR1 MNHNS, CDR2 SASEGT. Trimming removed 5 bases at V and 4 bases at J, with 11 bases between. CDR3 length: 14 amino acids. Written as DNA, the CDR3 is TGTGCCAGCAGTCGAACAGGGTTCACCGGGGAGCTGTTTTTT. Residues: CASSRTGFTGELFF.

Many counts were recorded for this clonotype. This rearrangement joins TRBV21-1 to TRBJ2-7; the table's D call, TRBD1, has no DNA check behind it. TRBV21-1 is noted as a pseudogene. The CDR3 totals 15 residues. The CDR3 protein is CASSNAPDGTYEQYF. DNA of the CDR3: TGTGCCAGCAGCAATGCCCCGGACGGCACCTACGAGCAGTACTTC.

In this sample, this clonotype turned up a few times. V and J are TRBV12-3 or TRBV12-4 and TRBJ1-5; no definite D call. The CDR3 is made up of 14 amino acids. The V and J ends lost 2 bases and 1 base respectively, with 6 bases between them. The CDR3 DNA reads TGTGCCAGCAGTTTAAAGGGAAGCAATCAGCCCCAGCATTTT. The encoded protein is CASSLKGSNQPQHF.

This chain uses TRBV12-3 or TRBV12-4 with TRBJ2-5; TRBD1 or TRBD2 may be the D gene (5 bases each). The germline V and J ends were trimmed by 0 bases and 2 bases, with 13 bases remaining between them. The CDR3 extends over 16 amino acids. This chain's CDR3 is CASSLAVGVGQETQYF. The CDR3 DNA follows: TGTGCCAGCAGTTTAGCGGTGGGGGTGGGTCAAGAGACCCAGTACTTC.

In its sample, this clonotype was seen a few times. The chain combines TRBV12-3 or TRBV12-4 with TRBJ2-2; no clear D gene. This CDR3 has 15 amino acids. V was pared by 8 bases and J by 4 bases, with 17 bases between. This chain's CDR3 is CASRRGRDGTGELFF. CDR3 sequence (DNA): TGTGCCAGCCGACGCGGTAGGGATGGCACCGGGGAGCTGTTTTTT.

This clonotype was found a few times. The chain recombines TRBV23-1 with TRBJ1-2; no clear D. TRBV23-1 is an ORF, with its function uncertain. Trimming cost V 7 bases and J 7 bases, with 10 bases left between them. The CDR3 extends over 11 amino acids. The CDR3 spells CASTRTLGYTF. Written as DNA, the CDR3 is TGCGCCAGCACCCGGACTCTTGGCTACACCTTC.

This clonotype was seen repeatedly, ten times or more. The chain joins TRBV29-1 to TRBJ1-2; D remains unclear. CDR1 and CDR2 (germline): SQVTM, ANQGSEA. This CDR3 is 11 amino acids long. V gave up 7 bases and J gave up 5 bases, with 11 bases separating them. The CDR3 DNA sequence: TGCAGCGCGACATTTGGGTATGGCTACACCTTC. Amino acids: CSATFGYGYTF.

As for this clonotype: A much larger clone sits a single nucleotide away, making a read error possible. This is likely a read error, given that the CDR3 carries no conserved phenylalanine or tryptophan at its end. V and J are TRBV3-1 and TRBJ2-1; tentative D call: TRBD1 (6 bases). This CDR3 spans 13 amino acids. V dropped 6 bases and J dropped 6 bases, with 12 bases sitting between them. The germline CDR1 and CDR2 sequences are LGHDT and YNNKEL (reference sequence). The CDR3 DNA sequence: TGTGCCAGCAGTCCTTTCAGGGGCAATGAGCAGTTCTTG. Amino acids: CASSPFRGNEQFL.

A few counts support this clonotype. The chain is built from TRBV20-1 and TRBJ2-6, with TRBD2 matching over 8 bases. The CDR3 covers 17 residues. Germline-derived CDR1 and CDR2 are DFQATT and SNEGSKA (reference sequence). V trimming: 7 bases; J trimming: 0 bases; junction bases outside the gene matches: 11. The CDR3 DNA is TGCAGTGGTCGAGGGGCGGGAGGCCTCTCTGGGGCCAACGTCCTGACTTTC. Amino acid sequence: CSGRGAGGLSGANVLTF.

The table lists this clonotype with a few counts. The chain recombines TRBV20-1 with TRBJ2-3, with D perhaps TRBD2 (5 bases). The CDR3 has 15 residues. V gave up 1 base and J gave up 1 base, with 12 bases separating them. The V gene's germline CDR1 is DFQATT and CDR2 SNEGSKA (reference sequence). CDR3 coding DNA: TGCAGTGCTAGAGCACTAGGGAGAGGCACAGATACGCAGTATTTT. It is translated as CSARALGRGTDTQYF.

A few counts support this clonotype. The chain couples TRBV5-8 to TRBJ2-2; maybe TRBD2 (6 bases). The CDR3 runs 16 residues. Trimming shortened V by 0 bases and J by 0 bases, and 9 bases separated the two germline ends. Germline assignment: CDR1 SGHTS and CDR2 YDEGEE. CDR3: CASSLGGGTNTGELFF. CDR3 sequence (DNA): TGTGCCAGCAGCTTGGGGGGAGGTACGAACACCGGGGAGCTGTTTTTT. Using reference TRBV5-8 and TRBJ2-2 for the parts outside the CDR3, the full variable domain is EAGVTQSPTHLIKTRGQQATLRCSPISGHTSVYWYQQALGLGLQFLLWYDEGEERNRGNFPPRFSGRQFPNYSSELNVNALELEDSALYLCASSLGGGTNTGELFFGEGSRLTVL.

This clonotype was observed at least ten times. J is TRBJ2-1 and V is TRBV5-1; D gene uncertain. Germline V gene lookup returns CDR1 SGHRS and CDR2 YFSETQ. V lost 0 bases and J 5 bases, leaving 9 bases between the germline ends. The CDR3 spans 14 residues. CDR3 sequence reads: CASSLGHSNNEQFF. CDR3 nucleotides: TGCGCCAGCAGCTTGGGTCACTCGAACAATGAGCAGTTCTTC.

V and J are TRBV4-2 and TRBJ2-1; 12 bases line up with TRBD2. The trim removed 2 bases at V and 8 bases at J, leaving 7 bases unmatched. This CDR3 spans 16 amino acids. CDR1 is LGHNA, CDR2 YNFKEQ, per germline. The CDR3 DNA reads TGTGCCAGCAGCCAAATACTAGCGGGAGGACGGGATGAGCAGTTCTTC. Its protein is CASSQILAGGRDEQFF.

This clonotype showed up just a few times. The J gene is TRBJ2-1, the V gene TRBV18, with 8 bases that match TRBD2. Germline V gives CDR1 KGHSH, CDR2 LQKENI. The trim removed 4 bases at V and 6 bases at J, leaving 5 bases unmatched. This CDR3 is built from 14 residues. CDR3 region: CASSQTSAANEQFF. The CDR3 DNA reads as TGTGCCAGCTCACAGACTAGCGCGGCCAATGAGCAGTTCTTC. The full variable domain, completed using reference TRBV18 and TRBJ2-1, is NAGVMQNPRHLVRRRGQEARLRCSPMKGHSHVYWYRQLPEEGLKFMVYLQKENIIDESGMPKERFSAEFPKEGPSILRIQQVVRGDSAAYFCASSQTSAANEQFFGPGTRLTVL.

This clonotype was counted at least ten times. The CDR3 loop is CASSPIGAREQYF. Written as DNA, the CDR3 is TGTGCCAGCAGCCCCATAGGGGCCCGCGAGCAGTACTTC. This chain links TRBV25-1 with TRBJ2-7; TRBD1 is a possible D gene (5 bases). Germline CDR1 MGHDK, CDR2 SYGVNS. V was clipped by 6 bases and J by 6 bases, with 15 bases between them. This CDR3 region has 13 residues.

The genes are TRBV3-1 and TRBJ2-5; TRBD2 matches at 10 bases. J lost 4 bases, V lost 3 bases, and 5 bases had no gene match. Germline lookup yields CDR1 LGHDT and CDR2 YNNKEL (reference sequence). The CDR3 sequence is 15 residues long. The CDR3 loop reads CASSHTSGIRETQYF. CDR3 DNA sequence: TGTGCCAGCAGCCACACTAGCGGGATTCGAGAGACCCAGTACTTC.

The V and J genes are TRBV6-1 and TRBJ2-5; D tentatively reads TRBD1 or TRBD2 (6 bases each). The CDR3 loop spans 15 amino acids. Germline CDR1 reads MNHNS; CDR2 reads SASEGT. V was shortened by 6 bases and J by 6 bases, with 20 bases between the two germline ends. The CDR3 DNA reads TGTGCCAGCAGGGGAGCGGGTGAGGGGGTGAAGACCCAGTACTTC. Translating it yields CASRGAGEGVKTQYF.

This clonotype was seen a few times. This chain joins TRBV5-1 and TRBJ2-1, with 11 bases matching TRBD2. Germline CDR1 SGHRS, CDR2 YFSETQ. Germline trimming cut 3 bases from V and 1 base from J; bases unmatched to any gene: 9. CDR3 length equals 18 residues. The CDR3 DNA follows: TGCGCCAGCAGCTGGGGACTAGCGGTATCTCTGTCCTACAATGAGCAGTTCTTC. Its translation: CASSWGLAVSLSYNEQFF. Full variable domain (rest looked up from reference TRBV5-1 and TRBJ2-1): KAGVTQTPRYLIKTRGQQVTLSCSPISGHRSVSWYQQTPGQGLQFLFEYFSETQRNKGNFPGRFSGRQFSNSRSEMNVSTLELGDSALYLCASSWGLAVSLSYNEQFFGPGTRLTVL.

This clonotype was picked up a small number of times. The chain has TRBV12-3 or TRBV12-4 and TRBJ1-1; tentatively, D is TRBD1 (5 bases). Trimming took off 2 bases at V and 4 bases at J, with 11 bases between the two ends. CDR3 length equals 14 residues. The CDR3 sequence is CASSLPPGITEAFF. In DNA, the CDR3 is TGTGCCAGCAGTTTACCCCCAGGGATCACTGAAGCTTTCTTT.

This clonotype has more than one count but fewer than ten. The DNA of the CDR3 is TGTGCCAGCACCCCGGAGGGCCTCGCAGATACGCAGTATTTT. Translated, it gives CASTPEGLADTQYF. The genes are TRBV11-2 and TRBJ2-3; perhaps TRBD2 as D (6 bases). The CDR3 contains 14 residues. V was trimmed by 7 bases and J by 4 bases, leaving 15 bases between them. Germline loops: CDR1 SGHAT, CDR2 FQNNGV.

The sample holds a few counts of this clonotype. J is TRBJ1-5 and V is TRBV3-1; D gene unclear. The length of the CDR3 is 14 residues. In germline, CDR1 is LGHDT, CDR2 YNNKEL (reference sequence). V was shortened by 4 bases and J by 2 bases, with 9 bases between the two germline ends. The CDR3 DNA is TGTGCCAGCAGCCTTACAGCGGGCAATCAGCCCCAGCATTTT. Protein product: CASSLTAGNQPQHF.

CDR3 amino acids: CASRSPGDYEQYF. The CDR3 region has the DNA TGTGCCAGCCGTTCCCCAGGGGACTACGAGCAGTACTTC. V and J are TRBV18 and TRBJ2-7, with D tentatively TRBD1 (6 bases). Germline V gene data show CDR1 as KGHSH and CDR2 as LQKENI. V was trimmed by 8 bases and J by 3 bases, leaving 14 bases between them. The CDR3 consists of 13 residues. The complete variable domain, with remaining parts taken from reference TRBV18 and TRBJ2-7, reads NAGVMQNPRHLVRRRGQEARLRCSPMKGHSHVYWYRQLPEEGLKFMVYLQKENIIDESGMPKERFSAEFPKEGPSILRIQQVVRGDSAAYFCASRSPGDYEQYFGPGTRLTVT.

This clonotype was observed at least ten times. This chain uses TRBV28 with TRBJ1-5, with a weak D call TRBD1 (6 bases). This CDR3 has 14 residues. The germline gives CDR1 MDHEN, CDR2 SYDVKM. V lost 7 bases, J lost 4 bases, and 14 bases lay in between. CDR3 bases: TGTGCCAGCACCACGGGGACACAGAATCAGCCCCAGCATTTT. Protein product: CASTTGTQNQPQHF.

This clonotype occurred many times. V is TRBV29-1 and J is TRBJ2-1, with 9 bases identical to TRBD2. V lost 4 bases and J lost 8; bases outside the gene matches: 0. CDR1 is SQVTM and CDR2 is ANQGSEA in the germline V gene. This CDR3 region has 11 residues. DNA for the CDR3: TGCAGCGTTGGGACTAGCGATGAGCAGTTCTTC. Translation: CSVGTSDEQFF.

This clonotype was counted only a few times. The chain carries TRBV28 and TRBJ2-1; possibly TRBD2 for D (6 bases). V gave up 11 bases and J gave up 9 bases, with 14 bases separating them. CDR1 is MDHEN and CDR2 is SYDVKM in the germline V gene. The CDR3 extends over 11 amino acids. DNA of the CDR3: TGTGCCTTAATCGGGGGAGCTGAGCAGTTCTTC. Translated, it gives CALIGGAEQFF.

This clonotype came up a few times. The chain employs TRBV14 and TRBJ2-1; TRBD1 matches 7 bases. CDR3 length: 16 amino acids. The V gene end was trimmed by 4 bases and the J gene end by 4 bases; junction bases not matched to a gene: 10. Germline CDR1 SGHDN, CDR2 FVKESK. In nucleotides, the CDR3 is TGTGCCAGCAGCCGAGCGACAGGGAACTTATACAATGAGCAGTTCTTC. Translation gives CASSRATGNLYNEQFF.

This clonotype appeared a few times. This chain joins TRBV13 and TRBJ2-1; D might be TRBD2 (6 bases). The CDR3 runs 17 residues. Germline-derived CDR1 and CDR2 are PRHDT and FYEKMQ (reference sequence). The V end lost 2 bases, the J end lost 0 bases, and 14 bases lay between the germline ends. CDR3 loop: CASSLNSGSRSYNEQFF. CDR3 sequence (DNA): TGTGCCAGCAGCTTAAATAGCGGTAGCCGCTCCTACAATGAGCAGTTCTTC.